Presented here are 13 T cell receptor beta chains from one specimen sequenced in a study of T cells in Graves' hyperthyroidism and ophthalmopathy. Researchers took RNA transcripts and amplified the TCR beta CDR3 regions from them. RT-PCR in the first round (using the HTBI primer set) targeted the TCR CDR3. TCRdb processed the multiplex PCR reads anew with MiXCR; each CDR3 protein has one entry. Of around 530,000 distinct CDR3 sequences listed, under 20% are singletons. The sequencing input was blood. The receptors come from a woman under 30 with Graves' ophthalmopathy.

This clonotype was found a few times. The chain uses TRBV7-3 and TRBJ2-6; D may correspond to TRBD1 or TRBD2 (5 bases each). Germline CDR1 is SGHTA and CDR2 is FQGTGA. CDR3 length: 15 amino acids. The V end lost 2 bases, the J end lost 4 bases, and 9 bases lay between the germline ends. Here the CDR3 reads CASSLEGTGANVLTF. In DNA, the CDR3 is TGTGCCAGCAGCTTAGAGGGGACCGGGGCCAACGTCCTGACTTTC.

The chain uses TRBV11-2 and TRBJ2-7; no reliable D call. CDR1 and CDR2 (germline): SGHAT, FQNNGV. V was clipped by 2 bases and J by 2 bases, with 7 bases between them. CDR3 size: 13 residues. The CDR3 DNA sequence: TGTGCCAGCAGCTTAAGTCGGCCCTACGAGCAGTACTTC. Translation gives CASSLSRPYEQYF.

This clonotype appeared many times. V and J are TRBV7-3 and TRBJ1-2; the D gene is possibly TRBD1 (5 bases). The CDR3 totals 14 residues. Germline-derived CDR1 and CDR2 are SGHTA and FQGTGA. The V and J ends lost 5 bases and 7 bases respectively, with 17 bases between them. As DNA, the CDR3 is TGTGCCAGCAGCGGCGGGACCGGGGTTGGTGGCTACACCTTC. Protein: CASSGGTGVGGYTF.

The chain joins TRBV20-1 to TRBJ2-7; 7 positions agree with TRBD1. Germline CDR1 is DFQATT and CDR2 is SNEGSKA (reference sequence). V shed 5 bases, J shed 2 bases, and the junction held 9 bases outside the gene matches. The CDR3 spans 14 residues. Here the CDR3 DNA reads TGCAGTGCTGACCGGGACAGCGGACCCTACGAGCAGTACTTC. Translated, it gives CSADRDSGPYEQYF.

This clonotype was seen repeatedly, ten times or more. V gene TRBV27 combines with J gene TRBJ2-1, with 11 bases identical to TRBD2. CDR1 is MNHEY, CDR2 SMNVEV, per germline (reference sequence). The V segment lost 6 bases and the J segment 4 bases; nucleotides outside the gene matches: 5. CDR3 length equals 15 residues. The CDR3 loop is CASSPGTSGYNEQFF. In nucleotides, the CDR3 is TGTGCCAGCAGCCCCGGGACTAGCGGATACAATGAGCAGTTCTTC.

The chain links TRBV30 to TRBJ2-1; 8 bases fit TRBD1. The CDR3 runs to 14 residues. CDR1 is GTSNPN, CDR2 SVGIG, per germline (reference sequence). V trimming: 8 bases; J trimming: 6 bases; junction bases outside the gene matches: 12. CDR3 protein: CASYPGQVGNEQFF. CDR3 bases: TGTGCCAGCTACCCGGGACAGGTGGGCAATGAGCAGTTCTTC. The variable domain in full, with the rest retrieved from reference TRBV30 and TRBJ2-1, is SQTIHQWPATLVQPVGSPLSLECTVEGTSNPNLYWYRQAAGRGLQLLFYSVGIGQISSEVPQNLSASRPQDRQFILSSKKLLLSDSGFYLCASYPGQVGNEQFFGPGTRLTVL.

This clonotype was detected many times. The chain uses TRBV5-8 and TRBJ2-5, with 13 positions matching TRBD2. The CDR3 totals 16 residues. The germline V gene encodes CDR1 SGHTS and CDR2 YDEGEE. After removal of 2 bases from V and 5 bases from J, the junction contained 6 bases not matched to a gene. The CDR3 coding sequence is TGTGCCAGCAGCTTCCCTGGACTAGCGGGAGTGGAGACCCAGTACTTC. This translates into CASSFPGLAGVETQYF.

In its sample, this clonotype was seen many times. The genes are TRBV12-3 or TRBV12-4 and TRBJ2-2; D remains unclear. V lost 6 bases to trimming and J lost 2 bases, with 10 bases between them. This CDR3 comprises 14 residues. CDR3 sequence reads: CASSNADNTGELFF. CDR3 bases: TGTGCCAGCAGCAACGCTGACAACACCGGGGAGCTGTTTTTT.

This clonotype was observed once. The V call is TRBV12-3 or TRBV12-4, the J call TRBJ2-2; D is tentatively TRBD1 or TRBD2 (5 bases each). The CDR3 is 13 amino acids. V dropped 5 bases and J dropped 10 bases, with 14 bases sitting between them. The CDR3: CASSLRGPAELFF. CDR3 nucleotide sequence: TGTGCCAGCAGTCTCCGGGGCCCCGCGGAGCTGTTTTTT.

This clonotype was picked up many times. This chain joins TRBV28 and TRBJ1-2; no firm D call. Germline values: CDR1 MDHEN, CDR2 SYDVKM. CDR3 length equals 14 residues. Trimming pared 6 bases from V and 2 bases from J, leaving 13 bases between. The CDR3 coding sequence is TGTGCCAGCAGCCTAGCGGATGCAAACTATGGCTACACCTTC. This encodes CASSLADANYGYTF.

This clonotype has at least ten counts. The gene calls are TRBV2 and TRBJ2-3; 10 nucleotides align to TRBD2. Germline lookup yields CDR1 SNHLY and CDR2 FYNNEI. There are 14 residues in the CDR3. V was clipped by 9 bases and J by 8 bases; unmatched bases: 11. The CDR3 DNA sequence: TGTGCCAGGGAACAACTAGCGGGAAGGGCTACGCAGTATTTT. Its translation is CAREQLAGRATQYF. The full variable domain, its missing parts supplied by reference TRBV2 and TRBJ2-3, is EPEVTQTPSHQVTQMGQEVILRCVPISNHLYFYWYRQILGQKVEFLVSFYNNEISEKSEIFDDQFSVERPDGSNFTLKIRSTKLEDSAMYFCAREQLAGRATQYFGPGTRLTVL.

This clonotype occurred many times. V usage is TRBV20-1 and J usage is TRBJ2-1, with TRBD2 matching over 7 bases. This CDR3 is 15 amino acids long. The germline CDR1 and CDR2 sequences are DFQATT and SNEGSKA (reference sequence). V shed 3 bases, J shed 3 bases, and the junction held 8 bases outside the gene matches. In nucleotides, the CDR3 is TGCAGTGCTAGTAGGCGGGAGACGTACTACAATGAGCAGTTCTTC. This gives the protein CSASRRETYYNEQFF.

This clonotype was seen many times. The rearrangement joins TRBV28 to TRBJ1-6; no firm D call. The germline V and J ends were trimmed by 6 bases and 5 bases, with 17 bases remaining between them. The CDR3 covers 16 residues. Germline CDR1 and CDR2: MDHEN and SYDVKM. This chain's CDR3 is CASRLTILRNNSPLHF. CDR3 DNA sequence: TGTGCCAGCAGGCTGACGATACTAAGAAATAATTCACCCCTCCACTTT.